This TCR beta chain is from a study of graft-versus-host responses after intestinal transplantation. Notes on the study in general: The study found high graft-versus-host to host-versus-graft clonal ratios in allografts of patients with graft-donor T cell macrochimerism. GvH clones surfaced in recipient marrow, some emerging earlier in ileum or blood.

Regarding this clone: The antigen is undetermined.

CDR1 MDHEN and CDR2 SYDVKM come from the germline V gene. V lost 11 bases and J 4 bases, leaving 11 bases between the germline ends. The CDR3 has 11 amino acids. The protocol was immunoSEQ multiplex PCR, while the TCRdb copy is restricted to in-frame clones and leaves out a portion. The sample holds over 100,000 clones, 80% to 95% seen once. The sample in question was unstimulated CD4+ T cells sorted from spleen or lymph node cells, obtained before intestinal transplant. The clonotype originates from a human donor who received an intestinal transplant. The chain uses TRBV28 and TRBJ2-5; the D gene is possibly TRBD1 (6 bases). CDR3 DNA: TGTGCCTGGGGGCGCAGAGAGACCCAGTACTTC. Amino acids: CAWGRRETQYF. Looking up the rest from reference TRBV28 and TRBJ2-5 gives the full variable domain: DVKVTQSSRYLVKRTGEKVFLECVQDMDHENMFWYRQDPGLGLRLIYFSYDVKMKEKGDIPEGYSVSREKKERFSLILESASTNQTSMYLCAWGRRETQYFGPGTRLLVL.